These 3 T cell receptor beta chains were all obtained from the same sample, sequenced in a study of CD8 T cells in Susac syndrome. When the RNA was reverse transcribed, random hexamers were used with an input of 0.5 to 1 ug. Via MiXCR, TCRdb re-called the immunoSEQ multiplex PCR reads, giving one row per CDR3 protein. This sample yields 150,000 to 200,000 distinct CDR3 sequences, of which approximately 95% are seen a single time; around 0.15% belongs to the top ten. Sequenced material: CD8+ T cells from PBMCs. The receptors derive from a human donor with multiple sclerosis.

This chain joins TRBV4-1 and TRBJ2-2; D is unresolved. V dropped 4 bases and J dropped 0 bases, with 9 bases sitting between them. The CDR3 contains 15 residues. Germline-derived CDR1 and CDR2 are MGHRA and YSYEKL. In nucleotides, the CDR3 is TGCGCCAGCAGCCTTAGAACCTCGAACACCGGGGAGCTGTTTTTT. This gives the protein CASSLRTSNTGELFF.

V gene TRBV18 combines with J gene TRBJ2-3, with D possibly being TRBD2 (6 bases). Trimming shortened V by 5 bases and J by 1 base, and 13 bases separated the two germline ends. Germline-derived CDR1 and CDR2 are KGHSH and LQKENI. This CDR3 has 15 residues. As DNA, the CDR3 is TGTGCCAGCTCAGGGGCTAGCGAGCGCACAGATACGCAGTATTTT. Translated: CASSGASERTDTQYF.

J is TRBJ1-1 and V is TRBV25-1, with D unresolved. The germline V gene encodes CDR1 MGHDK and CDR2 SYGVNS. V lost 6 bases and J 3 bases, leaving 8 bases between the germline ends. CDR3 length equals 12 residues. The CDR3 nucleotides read TGTGCCAGCAGGGACGCCTACACTGAAGCTTTCTTT. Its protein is CASRDAYTEAFF.